The clone carrying this T cell receptor beta chain was picked up a small number of times. The antigen remains unidentified. This CDR3 is built from 16 residues. Losses at the gene ends were 2 bases for V and 8 bases for J; bases not matched to a gene: 7. Germline V CDR1 and CDR2: WNHNN, SYGVQD (reference sequence). These data belong to a study of identical twins. Study-level findings and limits: Rather than following the same donors, the conclusions depended on cross-sectional statistical analysis. Alpha sequences out of frame and shared by twins had excess low generation probability.

Via MiXCR, TCRdb re-called the 5' RACE reads, giving one row per CDR3 protein. Here the sample spans fewer than 900,000 distinct CDR3 sequences, 15% to 20% being singletons. This sample also appeared in a second study, on T cells expressing NK-cell markers. That paper notes: Several donors had dominant NKG2C+ clonotypes that comprised roughly 1.0-8% of their CD8+ T cells.

Material: PBMCs. The chain carries TRBV10-1 and TRBJ2-1; 12 bases align to TRBD2. The TCR sequence derives from a woman younger than 30 in good health. CDR3 bases: TGCGCCAGCAGTGAGACCCTAGCGGGGGGGCACGATGAGCAGTTCTTC. It is translated as CASSETLAGGHDEQFF.